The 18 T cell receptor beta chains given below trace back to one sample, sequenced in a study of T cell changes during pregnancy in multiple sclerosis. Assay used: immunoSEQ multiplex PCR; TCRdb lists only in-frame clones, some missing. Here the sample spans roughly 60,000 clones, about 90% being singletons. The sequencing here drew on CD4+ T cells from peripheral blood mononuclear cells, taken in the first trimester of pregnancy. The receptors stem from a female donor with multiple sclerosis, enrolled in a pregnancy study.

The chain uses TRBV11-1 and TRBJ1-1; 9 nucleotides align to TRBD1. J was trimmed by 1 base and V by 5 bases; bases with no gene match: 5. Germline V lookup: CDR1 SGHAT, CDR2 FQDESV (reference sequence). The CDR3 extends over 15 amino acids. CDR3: CASSHQDRGNTEAFF. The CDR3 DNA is TGTGCCAGCAGCCACCAGGACAGGGGGAACACTGAAGCTTTCTTT.

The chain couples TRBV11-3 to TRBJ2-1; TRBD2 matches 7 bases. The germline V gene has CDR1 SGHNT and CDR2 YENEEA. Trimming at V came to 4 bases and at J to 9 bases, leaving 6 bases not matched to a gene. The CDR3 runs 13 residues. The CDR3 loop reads CASSSYGEGEQFF. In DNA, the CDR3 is TGTGCCAGCAGCTCCTACGGGGAGGGTGAGCAGTTCTTC.

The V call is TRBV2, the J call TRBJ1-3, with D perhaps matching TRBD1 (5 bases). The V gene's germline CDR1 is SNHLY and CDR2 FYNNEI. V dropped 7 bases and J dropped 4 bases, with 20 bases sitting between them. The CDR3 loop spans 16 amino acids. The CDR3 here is CASTPWGDSVGNTIYF. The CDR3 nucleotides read TGTGCCAGCACCCCGTGGGGGGACTCTGTAGGAAACACCATATATTTT.

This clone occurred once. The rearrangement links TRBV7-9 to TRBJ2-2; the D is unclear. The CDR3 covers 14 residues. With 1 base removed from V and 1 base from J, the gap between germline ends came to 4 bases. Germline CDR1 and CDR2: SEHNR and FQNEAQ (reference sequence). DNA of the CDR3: TGTGCCAGCAGCTTAGTCAGGAACACCGGGGAGCTGTTTTTT. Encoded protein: CASSLVRNTGELFF.

This CDR3 reads CAISALEDTQYF. In nucleotides, the CDR3 is TGTGCCATCAGTGCACTAGAGGATACGCAGTATTTT. The chain employs TRBV10-3 and TRBJ2-3, with D perhaps TRBD2 (5 bases). Germline V gene sequence: CDR1 ENHRY, CDR2 SYGVKD. Trimming removed 4 bases from V and 6 bases from J, with 8 bases in between. This CDR3 is built from 12 residues.

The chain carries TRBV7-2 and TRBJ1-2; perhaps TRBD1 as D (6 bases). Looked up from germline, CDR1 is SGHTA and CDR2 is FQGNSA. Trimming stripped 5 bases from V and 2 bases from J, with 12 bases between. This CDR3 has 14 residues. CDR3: CASSPGTPNYGYTF. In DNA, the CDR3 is TGTGCCAGCAGCCCCGGGACACCAAACTATGGCTACACCTTC.

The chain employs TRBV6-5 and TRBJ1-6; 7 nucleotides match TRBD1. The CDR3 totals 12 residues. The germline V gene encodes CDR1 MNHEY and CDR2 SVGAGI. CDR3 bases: TGTGGTTCGACAGGGAATGGATCACCCCTCCACTTT. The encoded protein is CGSTGNGSPLHF.

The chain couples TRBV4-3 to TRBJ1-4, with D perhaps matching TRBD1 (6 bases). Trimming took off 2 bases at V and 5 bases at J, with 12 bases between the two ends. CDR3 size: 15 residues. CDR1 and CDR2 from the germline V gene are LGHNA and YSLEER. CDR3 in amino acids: CASSQRQVPNEKLFF. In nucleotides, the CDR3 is TGCGCCAGCAGCCAACGACAGGTTCCGAATGAAAAACTGTTTTTT.

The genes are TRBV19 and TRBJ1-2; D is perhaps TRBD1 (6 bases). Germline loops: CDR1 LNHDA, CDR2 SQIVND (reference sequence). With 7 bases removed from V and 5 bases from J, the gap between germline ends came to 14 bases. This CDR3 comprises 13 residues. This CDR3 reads CASTRDRTYGYTF. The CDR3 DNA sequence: TGTGCCAGTACCCGAGACAGGACGTATGGCTACACCTTC.

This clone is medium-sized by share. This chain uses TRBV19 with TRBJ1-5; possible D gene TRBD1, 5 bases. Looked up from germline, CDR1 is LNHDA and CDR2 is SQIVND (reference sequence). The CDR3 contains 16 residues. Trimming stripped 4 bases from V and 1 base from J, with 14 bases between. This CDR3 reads CASSTREGRSNQPQHF. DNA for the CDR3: TGTGCCAGTAGTACCAGGGAAGGGAGGAGCAATCAGCCCCAGCATTTT.

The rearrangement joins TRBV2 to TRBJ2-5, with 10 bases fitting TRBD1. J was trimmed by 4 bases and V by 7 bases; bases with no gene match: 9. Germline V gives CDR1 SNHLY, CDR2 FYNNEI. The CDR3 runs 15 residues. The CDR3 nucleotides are TGTGCCAGCATTAGACAGGGGGCGCCCAGAGAGACCCAGTACTTC. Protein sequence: CASIRQGAPRETQYF.

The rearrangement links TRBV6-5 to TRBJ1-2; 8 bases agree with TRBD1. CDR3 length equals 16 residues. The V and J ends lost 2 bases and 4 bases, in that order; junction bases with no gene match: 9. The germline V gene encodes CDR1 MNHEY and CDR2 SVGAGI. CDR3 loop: CASSYHSTGDVYGYTF. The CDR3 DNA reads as TGTGCCAGCAGTTACCACTCGACAGGGGACGTCTATGGCTACACCTTC.

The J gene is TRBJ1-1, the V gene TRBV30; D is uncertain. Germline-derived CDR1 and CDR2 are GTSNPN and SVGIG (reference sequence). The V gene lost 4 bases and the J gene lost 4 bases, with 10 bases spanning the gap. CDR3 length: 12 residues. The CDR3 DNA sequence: TGTGCCTGGACCGCGTGGGCCACTGAAGCTTTCTTT. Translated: CAWTAWATEAFF.

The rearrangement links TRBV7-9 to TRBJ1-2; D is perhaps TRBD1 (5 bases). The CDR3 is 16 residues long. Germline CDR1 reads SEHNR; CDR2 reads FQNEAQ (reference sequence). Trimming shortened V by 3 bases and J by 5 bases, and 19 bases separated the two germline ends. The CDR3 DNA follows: TGTGCCAGCAGCTTCCCTTTGGTACAGGTGCCTTATGGCTACACCTTC. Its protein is CASSFPLVQVPYGYTF.

The CDR3 loop is CASSTANEKLFF. The CDR3 DNA reads as TGCGCCAGCAGCACGGCTAATGAAAAACTGTTTTTT. The chain combines TRBV5-1 with TRBJ1-4; no reliable D call. The CDR3 is 12 amino acids. Germline V CDR1 and CDR2: SGHRS, YFSETQ. Trimming left V 4 bases short and J 3 bases short, with 4 bases between.

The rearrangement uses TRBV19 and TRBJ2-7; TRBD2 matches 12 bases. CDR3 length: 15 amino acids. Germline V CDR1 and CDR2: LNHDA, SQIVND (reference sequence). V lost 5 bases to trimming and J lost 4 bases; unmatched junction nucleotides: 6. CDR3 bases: TGTGCCAGTAGTTCTCGGACTAGCGGGGTGTACGAGCAGTACTTC. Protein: CASSSRTSGVYEQYF. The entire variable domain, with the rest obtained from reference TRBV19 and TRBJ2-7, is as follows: DGGITQSPKYLFRKEGQNVTLSCEQNLNHDAMYWYRQDPGQGLRLIYYSQIVNDFQKGDIAEGYSVSREKKESFPLTVTSAQKNPTAFYLCASSSRTSGVYEQYFGPGTRLTVT.

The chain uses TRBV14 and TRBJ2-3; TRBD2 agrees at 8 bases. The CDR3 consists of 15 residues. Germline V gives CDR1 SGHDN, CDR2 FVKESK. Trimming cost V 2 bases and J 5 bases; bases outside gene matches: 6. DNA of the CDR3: TGTGCCAGCAGCCAACACGGGGGGGCCAAAGATACGCAGTATTTT. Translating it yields CASSQHGGAKDTQYF.

The CDR3 region has the DNA TGTGCCAGTAGTCCATCCAGGACAGACAAAGCCAAAAACATTCAGTACTTC. It specifies CASSPSRTDKAKNIQYF. This chain uses TRBV19 with TRBJ2-4, with a weak D call TRBD1 (6 bases). The CDR3 loop spans 17 amino acids. Germline values: CDR1 LNHDA, CDR2 SQIVND (reference sequence). V shed 5 bases and J shed 0 bases, with 17 bases lying between them.